This T cell receptor (beta chain) is drawn from a study of OX40 agonist ivuxolimab in advanced cancers. About the research overall: An anti-OX40 (CD134) antibody with agonistic activity, ivuxolimab, was administered to patients.

Here immunoSEQ multiplex PCR was the method, and the copy in TCRdb shows in-frame clones only, minus some. The sample lists roughly 90,000 clones, about 89% occurring once. The CDR3 length is 14 residues. CDR1 and CDR2 from the germline V gene are SEHNR and FQNEAQ (reference sequence). J was trimmed by 6 bases and V by 5 bases; bases with no gene match: 9. The material was CD4+ or CD8+ T cells sorted from blood, obtained in a trial of the OX40 agonist ivuxolimab. The chain combines TRBV7-9 with TRBJ1-1; 7 nucleotides agree with TRBD1. This receptor was identified in an adult with an advanced solid tumor such as melanoma, head and neck, liver or kidney cancer. The CDR3, as DNA: TGTGCCAGCAGCCCCAACAGGGGATACTCTGAAGCTTTCTTT. Protein: CASSPNRGYSEAFF.